Each of the 27 T cell receptor beta chains below was sequenced from the same sample in a study of T cells after yellow fever vaccination. TCRdb processed the 5' RACE reads anew with MiXCR; each CDR3 protein has one entry. The data show 65,000 to 90,000 distinct CDR3 sequences, with about 14% seen just once and about 22% held by the top ten. Specimen: CD8+ T cells not binding an NS4B(214-222) dextramer, sorted from PBMCs, collected less than 25 days after the first yellow fever vaccination. These receptors were obtained from a man between 18 and 29 years old who received the YFV17D yellow fever vaccine.

In this sample, this clonotype turned up a few times. V is TRBV6-5 and J is TRBJ2-4, with D possibly matching TRBD1 (6 bases). The CDR3 has 13 amino acids. The V end lost 6 bases, the J end lost 8 bases, and 14 bases lay between the germline ends. Germline CDR1 MNHEY, CDR2 SVGAGI. The CDR3 region is CASSPGQKYIQYF. The CDR3 DNA reads as TGTGCCAGCAGCCCGGGACAAAAGTACATTCAGTACTTC.

This clonotype has more than one count but fewer than ten. V and J are TRBV4-1 and TRBJ2-5; D may be TRBD1 (5 bases). Trimming left V 5 bases short and J 0 bases short, with 13 bases between. The germline gives CDR1 MGHRA, CDR2 YSYEKL. The CDR3 extends over 15 amino acids. Here the CDR3 reads CASSFRLGDQETQYF. As DNA, the CDR3 is TGCGCCAGCAGCTTTCGGTTAGGGGACCAAGAGACCCAGTACTTC.

CDR3 coding DNA: TGTGCCAGCAGTAACCAAAGGACGGACCAAGAGACCCAGTACTTC. Translated: CASSNQRTDQETQYF. J is TRBJ2-5 and V is TRBV12-3 or TRBV12-4; no reliable D call. CDR3 length equals 15 residues. The ends were cut back, 5 bases at V and 0 bases at J, with 13 bases in the middle.

The table lists this clonotype with a few counts. V and J are TRBV9 and TRBJ1-4; the D gene is possibly TRBD1 (5 bases). CDR1 and CDR2 (germline): SGDLS, YYNGEE. The CDR3 is made up of 15 amino acids. The V gene lost 0 bases and the J gene lost 2 bases, with 8 bases spanning the gap. CDR3 sequence (DNA): TGTGCCAGCAGCGTAGGCGGGGCGACTAATGAAAAACTGTTTTTT. Encoded protein: CASSVGGATNEKLFF.

This clonotype was seen a few times. V gene TRBV18 combines with J gene TRBJ2-7, with D unresolved. The CDR3 runs to 12 residues. Per the germline V gene, CDR1 is KGHSH and CDR2 is LQKENI. Between the trimmed V and J ends, which lost 4 bases and 5 bases, there was a span of 9 bases. Written as DNA, the CDR3 is TGTGCCAGCTCACTGGGTTCCAACGAGCAGTACTTC. It yields the protein CASSLGSNEQYF.

This clonotype was seen a few times. The rearrangement links TRBV20-1 to TRBJ2-7; the D gene is possibly TRBD1 (6 bases). Germline values: CDR1 DFQATT, CDR2 SNEGSKA (reference sequence). The CDR3 runs to 17 residues. V was clipped by 3 bases and J by 6 bases, with 27 bases between them. The CDR3 spells CSARPTQGMLRIGEQYV. The CDR3 DNA follows: TGCAGTGCTAGGCCCACACAGGGAATGCTTAGAATAGGCGAGCAGTACGTC.

This clonotype was observed a handful of times. The rearrangement links TRBV6-2 or TRBV6-3 to TRBJ1-5, with 9 bases matching TRBD1. The V segment lost 4 bases and the J segment 5 bases; nucleotides outside the gene matches: 3. CDR1 is MNHEY and CDR2 is SVGEGT in the germline V gene. This CDR3 region has 14 residues. In DNA form, the CDR3 reads TGTGCCAGCAGTTGGACAGGGGATTATCAGCCCCAGCATTTT. Its translation: CASSWTGDYQPQHF.

This sequence joins TRBV4-2 and TRBJ2-2; D may be TRBD1 or TRBD2 (5 bases each). Germline CDR1 is LGHNA and CDR2 is YNFKEQ. This CDR3 comprises 15 residues. The ends were cut back, 0 bases at V and 4 bases at J, with 9 bases in the middle. This CDR3 reads CASSQERGGTGELFF. CDR3 DNA sequence: TGTGCCAGCAGCCAAGAGAGGGGCGGCACCGGGGAGCTGTTTTTT.

This clonotype was seen a few times. The chain combines TRBV28 with TRBJ2-7; D not resolved. V lost 2 bases and J 3 bases, leaving 8 bases between the germline ends. The CDR3 has 13 residues. Germline V gene lookup returns CDR1 MDHEN and CDR2 SYDVKM. CDR3 DNA: TGTGCCAGCAGTTTAGGCCCCAGCTACGAGCAGTACGTC. Translated: CASSLGPSYEQYV.

Here the CDR3 reads CSARTRVSTDTQYF. CDR3 sequence (DNA): TGCAGTGCGAGGACTAGGGTTAGCACAGATACGCAGTATTTT. The chain employs TRBV20-1 and TRBJ2-3, with 7 nucleotides matching TRBD2. After removal of 6 bases from V and 0 bases from J, the junction contained 6 bases not matched to a gene. Germline V gene sequence: CDR1 DFQATT, CDR2 SNEGSKA (reference sequence). The CDR3 sequence is 14 residues long.

This chain links TRBV29-1 with TRBJ1-3; D is unresolved. There are 12 residues in the CDR3. With 2 bases removed from V and 3 bases from J, the gap between germline ends came to 5 bases. Germline CDR1 reads SQVTM; CDR2 reads ANQGSEA. CDR3 sequence reads: CSVEHIGNTIYF. CDR3 in DNA: TGCAGCGTTGAACACATTGGAAACACCATATATTTT. Variable domain in full (rest from reference TRBV29-1 and TRBJ1-3): SAVISQKPSRDICQRGTSLTIQCQVDSQVTMMFWYRQQPGQSLTLIATANQGSEATYESGFVIDKFPISRPNLTFSTLTVSNMSPEDSSIYLCSVEHIGNTIYFGEGSWLTVV.

The table lists this clonotype with a few counts. The chain joins TRBV20-1 to TRBJ2-7; 10 bases agree with TRBD2. The CDR3 sequence is 15 residues long. The germline CDR1 and CDR2 sequences are DFQATT and SNEGSKA (reference sequence). Unmatched junction bases numbered 3, after V lost 0 bases and J lost 1 base. As DNA, the CDR3 is TGCAGTGCTAGAGAGAAGCGGGGGGGTTCCTACGAGCAGTACGTC. Encoded protein: CSAREKRGGSYEQYV.

This clonotype has just one count. The rearrangement links TRBV7-8 to TRBJ2-1; 7 positions agree with TRBD1. Unmatched junction bases numbered 17, after V lost 5 bases and J lost 4 bases. Germline loops: CDR1 SGHVS, CDR2 FQNEAQ. The CDR3 covers 18 residues. For the CDR3, the DNA is TGTGCCAGCAGCCGATTCTCGACAAGACAGGGCCCATACAATGAGCAGTTCTTC. Its protein product is CASSRFSTRQGPYNEQFF.

This clonotype was picked up many times. The chain is built from TRBV7-8 and TRBJ2-1; TRBD1 agrees at 11 bases. The V gene's germline CDR1 is SGHVS and CDR2 FQNEAQ. The V and J ends lost 2 bases and 5 bases, in that order; junction bases with no gene match: 5. The CDR3 is made up of 16 amino acids. The CDR3 DNA reads as TGTGCCAGCAGCTTACAAGGGACAGGGGGTAACAATGAGCAGTTCTTC. Encoded protein: CASSLQGTGGNNEQFF. Full variable domain (rest looked up from reference TRBV7-8 and TRBJ2-1): GAGVSQSPRYKVAKRGQDVALRCDPISGHVSLFWYQQALGQGPEFLTYFQNEAQLDKSGLPSDRFFAERPEGSVSTLKIQRTQQEDSAVYLCASSLQGTGGNNEQFFGPGTRLTVL.

This clonotype has just a few counts. CDR3: CASSELAYTDTQYF. Here the CDR3 DNA reads TGCGCCAGCAGTGAACTAGCGTACACAGATACGCAGTATTTT. The rearrangement links TRBV10-2 to TRBJ2-3, with 7 positions matching TRBD2. The CDR3 has 14 amino acids. Germline trimming cut 3 bases from V and 2 bases from J; bases unmatched to any gene: 2. Germline V gene lookup returns CDR1 WSHSY and CDR2 SAAADI.

The CDR3, as DNA: TGCGCCAGCAGCCAGCAGGTACCCTACGAGCAGTACTTC. It translates to CASSQQVPYEQYF. J is TRBJ2-7 and V is TRBV4-1, with D uncertain. With 3 bases removed from V and 2 bases from J, the gap between germline ends came to 8 bases. CDR1 MGHRA and CDR2 YSYEKL come from the germline V gene. The CDR3 has 13 residues.

In this sample, this clonotype turned up many times. This sequence joins TRBV7-3 and TRBJ2-1; no clear D gene. Trimming shortened V by 3 bases and J by 2 bases, and 14 bases separated the two germline ends. Germline V lookup: CDR1 SGHTA, CDR2 FQGTGA. The CDR3 has 16 amino acids. The CDR3, as DNA: TGTGCCAGCAGCTTGTCAACGGCGGTTCCCTACAATGAGCAGTTCTTC. The encoded protein is CASSLSTAVPYNEQFF.

This clonotype has just a few counts. This chain links TRBV20-1 with TRBJ1-1; D might be TRBD1 (5 bases). This CDR3 spans 11 amino acids. Per the germline V gene, CDR1 is DFQATT and CDR2 is SNEGSKA (reference sequence). Deletions cut 3 bases from V and 7 bases from J, with 9 bases between. The DNA for the CDR3 is TGCAGTGCTAGTTGGGGGATTGAAGCTTTCTTT. This gives the protein CSASWGIEAFF.

The table lists this clonotype with a few counts. The genes are TRBV12-3 or TRBV12-4 and TRBJ2-7; D possibly corresponds to TRBD2 (6 bases). The CDR3 runs to 13 residues. Trimming removed 4 bases at V and 5 bases at J, with 12 bases between. The CDR3 DNA sequence: TGTGCCAGCAGTTGGGGAGGAGGCGACGAGCAGTACTTC. Protein sequence: CASSWGGGDEQYF.

This clonotype has at least ten counts. The chain is built from TRBV4-2 and TRBJ2-2, with unresolved D. The CDR3 is made up of 18 amino acids. Germline V lookup: CDR1 LGHNA, CDR2 YNFKEQ. V gave up 0 bases and J gave up 0 bases, with 14 bases separating them. The CDR3 loop reads CASSQEGRAPSNTGELFF. The DNA of the CDR3 is TGTGCCAGCAGCCAAGAAGGGCGAGCGCCCTCGAACACCGGGGAGCTGTTTTTT.

This clonotype was counted a few times. The V call is TRBV7-3, the J call TRBJ2-2, with 8 bases that match TRBD1. Germline V gene lookup returns CDR1 SGHTA and CDR2 FQGTGA. The trim removed 5 bases at V and 0 bases at J, leaving 8 bases unmatched. This CDR3 comprises 17 residues. The CDR3 sequence is CASSADPDRANTGELFF. The CDR3 DNA sequence: TGTGCCAGCAGCGCAGACCCGGACAGGGCGAACACCGGGGAGCTGTTTTTT. Variable domain in full (rest from reference TRBV7-3 and TRBJ2-2): GAGVSQTPSNKVTEKGKYVELRCDPISGHTALYWYRQSLGQGPEFLIYFQGTGAADDSGLPNDRFFAVRPEGSVSTLKIQRTERGDSAVYLCASSADPDRANTGELFFGEGSRLTVL.

The J gene is TRBJ1-1, the V gene TRBV7-6; D uncertain. The CDR3 is 15 amino acids. Trimming removed 3 bases at V and 4 bases at J, with 15 bases between. CDR1 is SGHVS, CDR2 FNYEAQ, per germline. The CDR3 spells CASSLEAGSSTEAFF. CDR3 DNA sequence: TGTGCCAGCAGCTTGGAGGCGGGGTCGAGCACTGAAGCTTTCTTT.

This clonotype showed up just a few times. The genes are TRBV6-2 or TRBV6-3 and TRBJ2-2, with TRBD1 matching over 7 bases. The germline gives CDR1 MNHEY, CDR2 SVGEGT. The CDR3 has 14 residues. The junction had 7 bases not matched to a gene; V was cut back by 10 bases and J by 2 bases. Here the CDR3 reads CANSQGLNTGELFF. In nucleotides, the CDR3 is TGTGCCAACTCACAGGGGCTAAACACCGGGGAGCTGTTTTTT.

This clonotype was picked up a small number of times. The gene calls are TRBV10-3 and TRBJ2-7; D possibly matches TRBD1 or TRBD2 (5 bases each). Germline V lookup: CDR1 ENHRY, CDR2 SYGVKD. The CDR3 covers 14 residues. The V end was cut by 2 bases, the J end by 5 bases, with 13 bases between. CDR3 loop: CAISERLGTHEQYF. The CDR3 DNA reads TGTGCCATCAGTGAGCGGTTAGGGACCCACGAGCAGTACTTC.

This clonotype has more than one count but fewer than ten. The rearrangement links TRBV29-1 to TRBJ2-3; D uncertain. V lost 7 bases and J 1 base, leaving 12 bases between the germline ends. The germline CDR1 and CDR2 sequences are SQVTM and ANQGSEA. CDR3 length: 13 residues. For the CDR3, the DNA is TGCAGCGGTGGCGGTGTGGGCACAGATACGCAGTATTTT. It translates to CSGGGVGTDTQYF.

The V gene is TRBV6-4, the J gene TRBJ2-3; D might be TRBD2 (5 bases). Germline V CDR1 and CDR2: MRHNA, SNTAGT. This CDR3 has 15 residues. Trimming shortened V by 3 bases and J by 0 bases, and 10 bases separated the two germline ends. Here the CDR3 reads CASSEEGSSTDTQYF. As DNA, the CDR3 is TGTGCCAGCAGTGAAGAGGGATCTAGCACAGATACGCAGTATTTT.

The chain has TRBV12-3 or TRBV12-4 and TRBJ2-1; D ambiguous. V lost 3 bases and J 8 bases, leaving 11 bases between the germline ends. CDR3 length: 13 residues. CDR3 coding DNA: TGTGCCAGCAGTTTTACGCTCTTCCATGAGCAGTTCTTC. As protein: CASSFTLFHEQFF.